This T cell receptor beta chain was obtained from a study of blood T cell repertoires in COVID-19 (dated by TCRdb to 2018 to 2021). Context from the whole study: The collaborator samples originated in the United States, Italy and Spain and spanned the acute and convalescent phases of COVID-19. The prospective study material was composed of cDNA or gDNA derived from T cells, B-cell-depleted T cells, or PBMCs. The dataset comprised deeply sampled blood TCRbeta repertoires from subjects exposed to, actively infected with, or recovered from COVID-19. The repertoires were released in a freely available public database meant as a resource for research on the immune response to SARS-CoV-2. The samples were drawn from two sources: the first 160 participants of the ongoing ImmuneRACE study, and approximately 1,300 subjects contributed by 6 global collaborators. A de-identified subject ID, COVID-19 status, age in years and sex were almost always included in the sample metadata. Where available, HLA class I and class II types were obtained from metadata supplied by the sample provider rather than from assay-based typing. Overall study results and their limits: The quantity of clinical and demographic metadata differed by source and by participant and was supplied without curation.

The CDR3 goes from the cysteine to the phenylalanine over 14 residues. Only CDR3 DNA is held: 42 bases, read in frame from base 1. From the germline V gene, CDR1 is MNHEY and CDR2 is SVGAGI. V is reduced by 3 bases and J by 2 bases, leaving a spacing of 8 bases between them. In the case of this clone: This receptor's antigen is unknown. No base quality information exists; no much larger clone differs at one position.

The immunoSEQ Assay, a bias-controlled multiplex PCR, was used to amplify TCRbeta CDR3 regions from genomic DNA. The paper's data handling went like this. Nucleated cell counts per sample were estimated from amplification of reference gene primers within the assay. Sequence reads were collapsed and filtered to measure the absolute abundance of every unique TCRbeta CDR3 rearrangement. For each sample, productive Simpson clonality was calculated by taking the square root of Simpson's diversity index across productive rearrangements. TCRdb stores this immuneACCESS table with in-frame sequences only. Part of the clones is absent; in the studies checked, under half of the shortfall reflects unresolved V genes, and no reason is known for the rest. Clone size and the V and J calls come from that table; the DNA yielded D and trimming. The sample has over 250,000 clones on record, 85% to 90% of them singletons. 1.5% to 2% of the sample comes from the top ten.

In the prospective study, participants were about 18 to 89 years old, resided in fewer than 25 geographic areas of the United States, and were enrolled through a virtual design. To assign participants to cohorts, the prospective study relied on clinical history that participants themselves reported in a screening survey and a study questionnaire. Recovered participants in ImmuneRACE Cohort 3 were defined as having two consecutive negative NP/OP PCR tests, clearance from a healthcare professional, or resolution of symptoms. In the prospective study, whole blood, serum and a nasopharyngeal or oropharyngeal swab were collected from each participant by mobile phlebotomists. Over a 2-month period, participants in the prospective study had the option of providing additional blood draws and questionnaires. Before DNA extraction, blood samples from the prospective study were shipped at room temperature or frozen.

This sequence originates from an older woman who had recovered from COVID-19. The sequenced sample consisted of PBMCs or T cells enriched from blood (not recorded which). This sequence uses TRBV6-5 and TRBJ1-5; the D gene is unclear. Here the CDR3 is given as CASSYGEGNQPQHF. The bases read TGTGCCAGCAGTTATGGAGAAGGCAATCAGCCCCAGCATTTT.